This entry is about one TCR beta chain. Per germline, CDR1 SGHRS and CDR2 YFSETQ. V gave up 4 bases and J gave up 2 bases; unmatched junction bases: 6. The CDR3 has 16 amino acids. The data derive from a study of blood T cell repertoires in COVID-19. Study information: The United States, Italy and Spain were the sources of the acute and convalescent COVID-19 samples. From T cells, B-cell-depleted T cells, or PBMCs came the material, which was cDNA or gDNA.

Per the study methods: Reference gene primer amplification in the assay estimated nucleated cell counts. Sequencing was performed with immunoSEQ multiplex PCR; in TCRdb, only in-frame clones are kept and a portion is missing. V, J and clone size are taken as reported in that table, and D and trimming were inferred from the DNA itself. The table includes approximately 250,000 clones, approximately 84% detected once. The chain carries TRBV5-1 and TRBJ2-2; 9 bases line up with TRBD2. Sample: peripheral blood. The TCR comes from a human donor in a cohort sampled during active COVID-19. The CDR3 loop is CASSKISGGNTGELFF. The CDR3 nucleotides read TGCGCCAGCAGCAAAATTAGCGGGGGAAACACCGGGGAGCTGTTTTTT.